A single sample is the source of the 26 T cell receptor beta chains below, sequenced in a study of molecular identifiers for immune sequencing clone quantification. TCRdb redid the calling of the PCR reads with MiXCR, one entry per CDR3 protein. Of just under 650,000 distinct CDR3 sequences listed, around 20% are singletons. Sequencing was performed on naive CD8+ T cells from blood, with Jurkat cell RNA spiked in. Subset meaning: FACS-sorted CD8+CD4-CCR7+CD45RA+ naive T cells. All receptors derive from a human donor in good health. Some libraries in this study had Jurkat cell RNA spiked in.

This clonotype came up many times. The chain has TRBV2 and TRBJ2-4; D possibly corresponds to TRBD2 (5 bases). The CDR3 has 16 amino acids. V lost 2 bases to trimming and J lost 0 bases, with 11 bases between them. Per the germline V gene, CDR1 is SNHLY and CDR2 is FYNNEI. CDR3 coding DNA: TGTGCCAGCAGTGAAAGTAGTAGCGTAGCCAAAAACATTCAGTACTTC. It specifies CASSESSSVAKNIQYF.

Regarding this clonotype: This may arise from a read error, as a much more abundant clone is one base away. This rearrangement joins TRBV6-6 to TRBJ1-3; 8 nucleotides align to TRBD1. V was clipped by 11 bases and J by 1 base; unmatched bases: 7. Germline CDR1 is MNHNY and CDR2 is SVGAGI (reference sequence). The CDR3 consists of 14 residues. CDR3 sequence: CAGQQGASGNTIYF. The CDR3 region has the DNA TGTGCCGGCCAGCAGGGGGCTTCTGGAAACACCATATATTTT.

In this sample, this clonotype turned up many times. This chain joins TRBV4-2 and TRBJ1-2, with D perhaps matching TRBD1 (5 bases). Germline CDR1 LGHNA, CDR2 YNFKEQ. CDR3 size: 13 residues. V lost 11 bases and J 3 bases, leaving 16 bases between the germline ends. Written as DNA, the CDR3 is TGTGCCTCCGGCGGGGGGATGGACTATGGCTACACCTTC. This gives the protein CASGGGMDYGYTF.

With respect to this clonotype: This may come from a read error, since a much larger clone is one base off. This chain uses TRBV4-1 with TRBJ1-5; TRBD1 might be the D (5 bases). CDR1 and CDR2 from the germline V gene are MGHRA and YSYEKL. Trimming took 4 bases from V and 3 from J, leaving 13 bases between them. The CDR3 is 15 residues long. CDR3: CASSRRDGFNQPQHF. CDR3 nucleotide sequence: TGCGCCAGCAGCCGCCGGGACGGATTCAATCAGCCCCAGCATTTT.

This clonotype was recorded at least ten times. This chain joins TRBV9 and TRBJ2-3, with 7 bases identical to TRBD2. The germline gives CDR1 SGDLS, CDR2 YYNGEE. J was trimmed by 5 bases and V by 7 bases; bases with no gene match: 7. CDR3 length: 13 residues. CDR3 sequence: CASEVLAGDTQYF. The DNA for the CDR3 is TGTGCCAGCGAGGTTTTAGCGGGAGATACGCAGTATTTT.

V is TRBV11-3 and J is TRBJ2-7; 8 bases map to TRBD2. This CDR3 is 21 amino acids long. Trimming removed 1 base from V and 0 bases from J; junction bases left unmatched: 20. CDR1 and CDR2 from the germline V gene are SGHNT and YENEEA. In DNA, the CDR3 is TGTGCCAGCAGCTTAGGATATAGCGCAGGGAATCGAGCGGGAGCCTCCTACGAGCAGTACTTC. Encoded protein: CASSLGYSAGNRAGASYEQYF.

V and J are TRBV25-1 and TRBJ1-2; 7 bases map to TRBD1. The CDR3 runs 13 residues. Germline-derived CDR1 and CDR2 are MGHDK and SYGVNS. J gave up 3 bases and V 2 bases, and 0 bases lay outside the gene matches. CDR3 loop: CASSEQGDYGYTF. Here the CDR3 DNA reads TGTGCCAGCAGTGAACAGGGGGACTATGGCTACACCTTC.

This clonotype was detected many times. This rearrangement joins TRBV28 to TRBJ1-1; D perhaps matches TRBD1 (6 bases). This CDR3 has 15 residues. V lost 2 bases, J lost 5 bases, and 15 bases lay in between. The germline CDR1 and CDR2 sequences are MDHEN and SYDVKM. The CDR3 DNA reads as TGTGCCAGCAGTTTAGGGGGCGGGTCCAGGACTGAAGCTTTCTTT. Protein: CASSLGGGSRTEAFF. Combining the CDR3 with reference TRBV28 and TRBJ1-1 gives the whole variable domain DVKVTQSSRYLVKRTGEKVFLECVQDMDHENMFWYRQDPGLGLRLIYFSYDVKMKEKGDIPEGYSVSREKKERFSLILESASTNQTSMYLCASSLGGGSRTEAFFGQGTRLTVV.

This clonotype was observed many times. The J gene is TRBJ2-7, the V gene TRBV5-1; D is undetermined. V was trimmed by 0 bases and J by 2 bases, leaving 9 bases between them. This CDR3 is built from 14 residues. Per the germline V gene, CDR1 is SGHRS and CDR2 is YFSETQ. CDR3 region: CASSLEGYTYEQYF. The CDR3 DNA is TGCGCCAGCAGCTTGGAGGGCTATACCTACGAGCAGTACTTC.

In this sample, this clonotype turned up many times. This rearrangement joins TRBV7-9 to TRBJ2-6; possible D gene TRBD1, 6 bases. Germline-derived CDR1 and CDR2 are SEHNR and FQNEAQ (reference sequence). The CDR3 length is 18 residues. With 4 bases removed from V and 1 base from J, the gap between germline ends came to 17 bases. CDR3 loop: CASSSRGGGPSGANVLTF. The DNA of the CDR3 is TGTGCCAGCAGCTCCAGAGGGGGTGGCCCTTCTGGGGCCAACGTCCTGACTTTC.

As for this clonotype: With a much larger clone just one base away, this may be a read error. The chain recombines TRBV21-1 with TRBJ2-2; TRBD1, as called in the table, went unchecked against the DNA. TRBV21-1 is noted as a pseudogene. This CDR3 has 16 residues. The CDR3 spells CASSPRDRAKTGELSF. In nucleotides, the CDR3 is TGTGCCAGCAGCCCACGGGACAGGGCGAAGACCGGGGAGCTGTCTTTT.

There are many counts of this clonotype. This rearrangement joins TRBV4-1 to TRBJ1-5; no firm D call. This CDR3 contains 14 residues. The ends were cut back, 1 base at V and 5 bases at J, with 9 bases in the middle. CDR1 and CDR2 (germline): MGHRA, YSYEKL. In nucleotides, the CDR3 is TGCGCCAGCAGCCAAGCGGCTGTTGATCAGCCCCAGCATTTT. This codes for CASSQAAVDQPQHF.

Many counts were recorded for this clonotype. V usage is TRBV19 and J usage is TRBJ2-3, with 8 bases fitting TRBD1. This CDR3 has 15 residues. Per the germline V gene, CDR1 is LNHDA and CDR2 is SQIVND (reference sequence). V shed 5 bases, J shed 1 base, and the junction held 5 bases outside the gene matches. The CDR3 protein is CASSADRGRTDTQYF. The CDR3 DNA is TGTGCCAGTAGTGCAGACAGGGGTCGCACAGATACGCAGTATTTT.

Note on this clonotype: Because it lacks the conserved phenylalanine or tryptophan at the end, this CDR3 is likely a read error. The rearrangement joins TRBV24-1 to TRBJ1-2; no definite D call. The CDR3 is 13 residues long. Germline V gene sequence: CDR1 KGHDR, CDR2 SFDVKD. V shed 4 bases and J shed 4 bases, with 9 bases lying between them. The CDR3 protein is CATSEGLPYGYTL. The CDR3 DNA follows: TGTGCCACCAGTGAGGGTCTCCCCTATGGCTACACCCTC.

This clonotype was picked up many times. The V gene is TRBV20-1, the J gene TRBJ2-7; no clear D gene. This CDR3 region has 14 residues. CDR1 and CDR2 from the germline V gene are DFQATT and SNEGSKA (reference sequence). Trimming removed 7 bases at V and 0 bases at J, with 16 bases between. CDR3 sequence: CSGVVGPSSYEQYF. The CDR3 nucleotides read TGCAGTGGAGTGGTTGGCCCGAGCTCCTACGAGCAGTACTTC.

This clonotype was detected many times. The chain has TRBV20-1 and TRBJ2-7; D call uncertain. With 2 bases removed from V and 0 bases from J, the gap between germline ends came to 11 bases. The CDR3 length is 14 residues. The germline gives CDR1 DFQATT, CDR2 SNEGSKA (reference sequence). The CDR3 DNA reads TGCAGTGCTAGAATGGGCAGCCGCTCCTACGAGCAGTACTTC. Protein: CSARMGSRSYEQYF.

This clonotype was found many times. This chain uses TRBV2 with TRBJ2-3; D is ambiguous. There are 11 residues in the CDR3. Trimming stripped 9 bases from V and 6 bases from J, with 10 bases between. From germline, CDR1 is SNHLY and CDR2 FYNNEI. As DNA, the CDR3 is TGTGCCAGTCCGGTCGGGGATACGCAGTATTTT. It specifies CASPVGDTQYF. Full variable domain (missing parts from reference TRBV2 and TRBJ2-3): EPEVTQTPSHQVTQMGQEVILRCVPISNHLYFYWYRQILGQKVEFLVSFYNNEISEKSEIFDDQFSVERPDGSNFTLKIRSTKLEDSAMYFCASPVGDTQYFGPGTRLTVL.

At least ten counts were recorded for this clonotype. V is TRBV12-3 or TRBV12-4 and J is TRBJ1-1; 8 positions agree with TRBD1. The CDR3 has 14 residues. V was pared by 5 bases and J by 0 bases, with 2 bases of the junction left unmatched. Here the CDR3 reads CASSTDRVNTEAFF. The CDR3, as DNA: TGTGCCAGCAGTACGGACAGGGTGAACACTGAAGCTTTCTTT.

In the case of this clonotype: This may be a read error, as it is one base from a much larger clone. The chain has TRBV6-2 or TRBV6-3 and TRBJ1-1, with D uncertain. The CDR3 is 12 amino acids. The germline gives CDR1 MNHEY, CDR2 SVGEGT. The CDR3 DNA reads TGTGCCGGCAGCGCGGTTGGAACTGAAGCTTTCTTT. It translates to CAGSAVGTEAFF.

This clonotype occurred a few times. This chain uses TRBV27 with TRBJ1-5; no clear D gene. Germline values: CDR1 MNHEY, CDR2 SMNVEV (reference sequence). The CDR3 sequence is 15 residues long. Trimming stripped 3 bases from V and 0 bases from J, with 9 bases between. For the CDR3, the DNA is TGTGCCAGCAGTTTTGGCCCAAATAGCAATCAGCCCCAGCATTTT. Its translation is CASSFGPNSNQPQHF.

The chain is built from TRBV12-3 or TRBV12-4 and TRBJ2-1; D possibly corresponds to TRBD1 (6 bases). This CDR3 has 16 amino acids. Trimming pared 11 bases from V and 6 bases from J, leaving 26 bases between. In nucleotides, the CDR3 is TGTGCCGCCAGCTCCGAGGGGGATCCCTGGGGCAATGAGCAGTTCTTC. This sequence encodes CAASSEGDPWGNEQFF.

This clonotype was detected ten times or more. The chain uses TRBV12-3 or TRBV12-4 and TRBJ2-2, with D unresolved. V dropped 6 bases and J dropped 6 bases, with 14 bases sitting between them. The CDR3 spans 14 residues. CDR3 residues: CASSPTDAAGELFF. CDR3 bases: TGTGCCAGCAGCCCGACTGACGCGGCCGGGGAGCTGTTTTTT.

At least ten counts were recorded for this clonotype. This chain links TRBV13 with TRBJ2-3, with D hard to call. Germline values: CDR1 PRHDT, CDR2 FYEKMQ (reference sequence). Trimming pared 6 bases from V and 6 bases from J, leaving 10 bases between. The CDR3 is 12 amino acids. CDR3 residues: CASSDRSDTQYF. The CDR3 DNA reads TGTGCCAGCAGTGACCGCTCGGATACGCAGTATTTT.

This clonotype was found a few times. The V gene is TRBV9, the J gene TRBJ1-6; TRBD1 is a possible D gene (5 bases). The V gene's germline CDR1 is SGDLS and CDR2 YYNGEE. Trimming stripped 6 bases from V and 12 bases from J, with 13 bases between. The CDR3 spans 12 residues. The CDR3 region is CASNGGIGPLHF. The CDR3 DNA sequence: TGTGCCAGCAACGGGGGGATTGGACCCCTCCACTTT.

The chain recombines TRBV9 with TRBJ1-2, with D unclear. Trimming took 1 base from V and 2 from J, leaving 6 bases between them. CDR1 and CDR2 (germline): SGDLS, YYNGEE. The CDR3 contains 13 residues. CDR3 region: CASSVSDNYGYTF. As DNA, the CDR3 is TGTGCCAGCAGCGTATCAGACAACTATGGCTACACCTTC.

In regard to this clonotype: One junction end disagrees with the germline gene, perhaps due to a read error. The chain uses TRBV4-3 and TRBJ1-5; D uncertain. The CDR3 spans 14 residues. Germline CDR1 LGHNA, CDR2 YSLEER. In DNA, the CDR3 is TGCGCCAACAGCCAAGGGTTTAGCAATCAGCCCCAGCATTTT. Its protein is CANSQGFSNQPQHF.